This TCR beta chain came from a study of type 1 regulatory T cells. Study at large: T-allo10 is an in vitro-generated, Tr1-enriched CD4 T cell product specific for alloantigen.

Germline loops: CDR1 SGHTA, CDR2 FQGNSA. The V segment lost 4 bases and the J segment 4 bases; nucleotides outside the gene matches: 7. This CDR3 region has 15 residues. TCRdb fed the reads into MiXCR, producing one record per CDR3 protein. The repertoire has 90,000 to 100,000 distinct CDR3 sequences, about 28% of them found once; the top ten carry around 2.3%. V is TRBV7-2 and J is TRBJ1-3, with 7 bases aligning to TRBD1. The origin of this receptor is a human donor in good health. Material: CD4+ T cells, either the whole sample or a sorted fraction (not recorded which). The CDR3, as DNA: TGTGCCAGCAGCTGGACAGGAACAGCCGGAAACACCATATATTTT. It yields the protein CASSWTGTAGNTIYF.